Sequencing of this T cell receptor (beta chain) was carried out in a study of cytomegalovirus exposure and HLA in healthy donors. CDR1 is PRHDT, CDR2 FYEKMQ, per germline (reference sequence). The CDR3 sequence is 14 residues long. With 4 bases removed from V and 2 bases from J, the gap between germline ends came to 12 bases. TCRdb keeps only in-frame clones here, not all; method: immunoSEQ multiplex PCR. The table includes approximately 65,000 clones, over 90% detected once. The clonotype was recovered from a young woman in good health and CMV-seronegative. Sequencing was carried out using PBMCs. The chain combines TRBV13 with TRBJ2-7; D is ambiguous. DNA for the CDR3: TGTGCCAGCAGCTCACGATACCAGGCCTACGAGCAGTACTTC. It codes for CASSSRYQAYEQYF. Full variable domain (remainder filled in from reference TRBV13 and TRBJ2-7): AAGVIQSPRHLIKEKRETATLKCYPIPRHDTVYWYQQGPGQDPQFLISFYEKMQSDKGSIPDRFSAQQFSDYHSELNMSSLELGDSALYFCASSSRYQAYEQYFGPGTRLTVT.